This T cell receptor (beta chain) stems from a study of shared clonotypes between healthy human individuals. The CDR3 has 14 amino acids. Germline CDR1 and CDR2: SGHRS and YFSETQ. The germline V and J ends were trimmed by 3 bases and 0 bases, with 9 bases remaining between them. This clone appeared a few times. Using ten immunoSEQ deep assay plates, investigators sequenced unsorted PBMC DNA. Profiled with immunoSEQ multiplex PCR; TCRdb holds only in-frame clones, not every one. The table shows about half a million clones, with about 72% occurring only once. The chain combines TRBV5-1 with TRBJ1-1; a weak D match, TRBD1 (6 bases). The sequencing input was PBMCs. The sequence came from a woman in her thirties or forties in good health. Some clones in this sample may be carry-over from other donors' samples. CDR3 protein: CASSWTEVNTEAFF. The CDR3 DNA sequence: TGCGCCAGCAGCTGGACAGAGGTGAACACTGAAGCTTTCTTT.